This T cell receptor (beta chain) derives from a study of blood T cell repertoires in COVID-19. Overall study context: Material from acute and convalescent COVID-19 was sourced from the United States, Italy and Spain. From T cells, B-cell-depleted T cells, or PBMCs came the material, which was cDNA or gDNA.

This table comes from immunoSEQ multiplex PCR, and its TCRdb copy is limited to in-frame clones, with some not included. The sample lists about 110,000 clones, about three quarters seen once, with roughly 4% in the top ten. Germline V gene sequence: CDR1 SGHAT, CDR2 FQNNGV. V was cut by 0 bases and J by 0 bases, with 9 bases left in between. The CDR3 spans 15 residues. The sequenced sample consisted of peripheral blood. The receptor was isolated from a man between 70 and 80 years old with acute or convalescent COVID-19. This chain uses TRBV11-2 with TRBJ2-7; tentatively, D is TRBD2 (6 bases). The CDR3 here is CASSLEGGISYEQYF. As DNA, the CDR3 is TGTGCCAGCAGCTTAGAGGGGGGAATCTCCTACGAGCAGTACTTC.